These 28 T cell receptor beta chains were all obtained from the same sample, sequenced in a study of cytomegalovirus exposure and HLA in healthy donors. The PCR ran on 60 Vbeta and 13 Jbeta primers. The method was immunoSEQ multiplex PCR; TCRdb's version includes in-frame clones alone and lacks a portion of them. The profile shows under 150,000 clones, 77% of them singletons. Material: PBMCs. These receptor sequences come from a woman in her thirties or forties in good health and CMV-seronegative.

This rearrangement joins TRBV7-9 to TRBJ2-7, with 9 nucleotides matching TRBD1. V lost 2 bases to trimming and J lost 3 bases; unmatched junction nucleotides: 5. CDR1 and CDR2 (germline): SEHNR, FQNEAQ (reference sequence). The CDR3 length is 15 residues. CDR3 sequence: CASSLFDRGYYEQYF. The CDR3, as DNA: TGTGCCAGCAGCTTATTTGACAGGGGGTACTACGAGCAGTACTTC.

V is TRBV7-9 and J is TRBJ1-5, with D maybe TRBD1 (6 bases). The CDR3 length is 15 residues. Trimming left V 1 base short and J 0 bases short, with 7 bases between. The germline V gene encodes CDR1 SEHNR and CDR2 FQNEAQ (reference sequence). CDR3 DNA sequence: TGTGCCAGCAGCTTAGGGACAGTTAGCAATCAGCCCCAGCATTTT. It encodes CASSLGTVSNQPQHF.

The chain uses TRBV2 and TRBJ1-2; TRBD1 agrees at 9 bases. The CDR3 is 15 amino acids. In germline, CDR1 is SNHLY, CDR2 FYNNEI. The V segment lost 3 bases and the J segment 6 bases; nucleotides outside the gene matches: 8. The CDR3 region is CASSERPQGAHGYTF. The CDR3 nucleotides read TGTGCCAGCAGTGAGAGGCCACAGGGGGCTCATGGCTACACCTTC.

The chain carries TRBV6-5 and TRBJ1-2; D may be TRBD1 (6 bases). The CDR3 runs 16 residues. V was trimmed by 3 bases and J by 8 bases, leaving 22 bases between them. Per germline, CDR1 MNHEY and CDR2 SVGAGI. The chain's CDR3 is CASSYDTGISSAGYTF. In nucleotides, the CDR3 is TGTGCCAGCAGTTATGACACAGGGATCTCGTCGGCCGGCTACACCTTC.

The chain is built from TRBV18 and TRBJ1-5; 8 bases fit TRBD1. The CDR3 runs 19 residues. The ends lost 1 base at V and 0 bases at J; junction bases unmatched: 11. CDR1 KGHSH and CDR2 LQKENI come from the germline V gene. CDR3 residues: CASSPRDRGPLNSNQPQHF. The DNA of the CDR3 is TGTGCCAGCTCACCACGAGACAGGGGCCCCTTGAATAGCAATCAGCCCCAGCATTTT.

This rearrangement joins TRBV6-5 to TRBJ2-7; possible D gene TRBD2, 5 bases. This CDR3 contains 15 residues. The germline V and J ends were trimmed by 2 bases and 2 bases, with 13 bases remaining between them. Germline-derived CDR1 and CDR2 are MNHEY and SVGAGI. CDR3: CASSYTSRGTYEQYF. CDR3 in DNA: TGTGCCAGCAGTTACACGAGTCGGGGAACCTACGAGCAGTACTTC.

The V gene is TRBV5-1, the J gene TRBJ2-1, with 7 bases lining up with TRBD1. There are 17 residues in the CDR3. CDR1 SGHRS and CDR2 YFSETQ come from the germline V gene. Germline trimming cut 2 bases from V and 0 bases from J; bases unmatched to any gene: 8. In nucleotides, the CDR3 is TGCGCCAGCAGCTTCTTACAGGGGAAAAGCTCCTACAATGAGCAGTTCTTC. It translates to CASSFLQGKSSYNEQFF.

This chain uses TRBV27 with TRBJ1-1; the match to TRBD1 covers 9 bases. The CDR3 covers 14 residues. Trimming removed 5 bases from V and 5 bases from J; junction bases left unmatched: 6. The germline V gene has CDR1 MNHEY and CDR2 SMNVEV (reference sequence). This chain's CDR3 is CASSPTGGETEAFF. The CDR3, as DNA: TGTGCCAGCAGTCCCACAGGGGGCGAGACTGAAGCTTTCTTT.

The CDR3 region is CASSDSVYGYTF. The CDR3 DNA sequence: TGCGCCAGCAGCGACAGCGTCTATGGCTACACCTTC. The chain combines TRBV10-1 with TRBJ1-2; tentative D call: TRBD1 (5 bases). The CDR3 sequence is 12 residues long. Germline values: CDR1 WNHNN, CDR2 SYGVQD (reference sequence). V was clipped by 6 bases and J by 4 bases, with 9 bases between them.

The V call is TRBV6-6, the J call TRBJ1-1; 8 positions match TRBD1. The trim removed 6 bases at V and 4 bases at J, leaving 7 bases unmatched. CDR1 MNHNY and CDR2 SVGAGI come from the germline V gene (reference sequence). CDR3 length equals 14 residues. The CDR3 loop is CASSLTGVGTEAFF. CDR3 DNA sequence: TGTGCCAGCAGCTTGACAGGGGTGGGCACTGAAGCTTTCTTT.

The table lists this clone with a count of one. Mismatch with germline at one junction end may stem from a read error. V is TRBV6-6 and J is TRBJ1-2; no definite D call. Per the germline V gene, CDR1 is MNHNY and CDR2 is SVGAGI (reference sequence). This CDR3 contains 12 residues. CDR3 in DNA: TGTGCCGGCAGTTACTTGGCCTATGGCTACACCTTC. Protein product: CAGSYLAYGYTF.

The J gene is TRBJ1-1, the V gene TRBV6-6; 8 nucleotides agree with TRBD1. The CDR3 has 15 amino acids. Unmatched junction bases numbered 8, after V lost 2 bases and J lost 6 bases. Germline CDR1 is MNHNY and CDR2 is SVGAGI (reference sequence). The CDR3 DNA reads TGTGCCAGCAGTTACGGGGGACAGGCGGGGGCTGAAGCTTTCTTT. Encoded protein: CASSYGGQAGAEAFF.

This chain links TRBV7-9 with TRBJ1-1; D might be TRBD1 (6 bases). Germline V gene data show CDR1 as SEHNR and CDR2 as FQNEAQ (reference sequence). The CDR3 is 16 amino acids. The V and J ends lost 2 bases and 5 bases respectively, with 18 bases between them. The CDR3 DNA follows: TGTGCCAGCAGCTTAACGACAGGTCGGTCGGGGACTGAAGCTTTCTTT. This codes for CASSLTTGRSGTEAFF.

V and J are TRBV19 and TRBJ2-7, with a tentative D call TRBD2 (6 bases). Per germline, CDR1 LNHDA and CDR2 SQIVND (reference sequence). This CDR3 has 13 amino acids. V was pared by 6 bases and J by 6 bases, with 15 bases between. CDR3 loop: CASSQERGGEQYF. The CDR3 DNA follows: TGTGCCAGTAGCCAGGAGAGGGGAGGCGAGCAGTACTTC.

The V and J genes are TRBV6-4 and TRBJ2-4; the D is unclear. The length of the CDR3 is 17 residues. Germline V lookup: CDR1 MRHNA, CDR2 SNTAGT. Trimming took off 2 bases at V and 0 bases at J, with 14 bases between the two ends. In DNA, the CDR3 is TGTGCCAGCAGTGACCCCCCGCTAAACCTAGCCAAAAACATTCAGTACTTC. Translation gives CASSDPPLNLAKNIQYF.

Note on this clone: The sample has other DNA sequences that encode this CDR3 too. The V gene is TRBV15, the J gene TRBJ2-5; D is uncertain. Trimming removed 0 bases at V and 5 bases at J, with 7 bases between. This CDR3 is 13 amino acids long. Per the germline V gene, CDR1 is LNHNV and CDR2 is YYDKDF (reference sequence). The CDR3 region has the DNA TGTGCCACCAGCAGAGATCCCCGGGAGACCCAGTACTTC. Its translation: CATSRDPRETQYF.

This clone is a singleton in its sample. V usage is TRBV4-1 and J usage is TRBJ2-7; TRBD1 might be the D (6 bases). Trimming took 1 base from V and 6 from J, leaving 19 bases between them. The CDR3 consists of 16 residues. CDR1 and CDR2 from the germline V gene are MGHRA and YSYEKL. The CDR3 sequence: CASSQAAALQGSEQYF. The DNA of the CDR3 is TGCGCCAGCAGCCAAGCGGCCGCTCTACAGGGCTCCGAGCAGTACTTC.

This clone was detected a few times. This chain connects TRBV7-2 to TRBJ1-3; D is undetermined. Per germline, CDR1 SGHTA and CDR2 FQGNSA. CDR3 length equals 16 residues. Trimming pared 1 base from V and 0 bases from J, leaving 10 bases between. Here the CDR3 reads CASSLEAEHSGNTIYF. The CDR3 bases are TGTGCCAGCAGCTTAGAGGCGGAGCACTCTGGAAACACCATATATTTT.

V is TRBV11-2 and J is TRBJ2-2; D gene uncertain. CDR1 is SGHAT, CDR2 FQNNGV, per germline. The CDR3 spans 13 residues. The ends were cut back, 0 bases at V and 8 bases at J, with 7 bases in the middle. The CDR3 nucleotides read TGTGCCAGCAGCTTAGATATCGGGGGGGAGCTGTTTTTT. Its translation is CASSLDIGGELFF.

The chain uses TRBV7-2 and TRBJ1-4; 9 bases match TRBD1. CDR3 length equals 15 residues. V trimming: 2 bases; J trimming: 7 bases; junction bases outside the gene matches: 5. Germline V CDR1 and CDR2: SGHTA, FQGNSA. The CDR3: CASSLQTGGGEKLFF. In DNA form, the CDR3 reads TGTGCCAGCAGCTTACAGACAGGGGGAGGTGAAAAACTGTTTTTT.

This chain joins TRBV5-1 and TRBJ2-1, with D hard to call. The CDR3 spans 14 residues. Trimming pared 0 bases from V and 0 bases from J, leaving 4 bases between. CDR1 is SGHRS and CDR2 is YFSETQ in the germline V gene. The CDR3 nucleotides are TGCGCCAGCAGCTTGGACAGCTCCTACAATGAGCAGTTCTTC. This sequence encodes CASSLDSSYNEQFF.

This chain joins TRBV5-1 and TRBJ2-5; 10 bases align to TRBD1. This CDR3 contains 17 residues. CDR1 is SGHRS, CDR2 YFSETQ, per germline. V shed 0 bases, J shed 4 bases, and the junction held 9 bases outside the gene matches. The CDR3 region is CASSLGTGGRARETQYF. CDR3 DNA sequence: TGCGCCAGCAGCTTGGGGACAGGGGGACGGGCTCGAGAGACCCAGTACTTC.

CDR3 residues: CASEGGLGNTEAFF. CDR3 bases: TGTGCCAGCGAGGGGGGGCTCGGTAACACTGAAGCTTTCTTT. The genes are TRBV6-5 and TRBJ1-1; a possible D gene is TRBD1 (6 bases). Per germline, CDR1 MNHEY and CDR2 SVGAGI. Trimming took off 8 bases at V and 2 bases at J, with 15 bases between the two ends. The CDR3 is 14 amino acids.

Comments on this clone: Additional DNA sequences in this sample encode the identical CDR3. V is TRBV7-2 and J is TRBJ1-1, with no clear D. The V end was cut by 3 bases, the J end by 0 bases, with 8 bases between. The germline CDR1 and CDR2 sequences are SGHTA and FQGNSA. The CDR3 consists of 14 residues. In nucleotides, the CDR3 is TGTGCCAGCAGCTTTGGGCGTATGAACACTGAAGCTTTCTTT. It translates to CASSFGRMNTEAFF.

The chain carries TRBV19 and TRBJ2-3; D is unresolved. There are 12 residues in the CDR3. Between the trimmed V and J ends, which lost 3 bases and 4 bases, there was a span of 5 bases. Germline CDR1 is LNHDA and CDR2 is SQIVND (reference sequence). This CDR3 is CASSMAADTQYF. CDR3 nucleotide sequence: TGTGCCAGTAGTATGGCTGCAGATACGCAGTATTTT. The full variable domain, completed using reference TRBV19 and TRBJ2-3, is DGGITQSPKYLFRKEGQNVTLSCEQNLNHDAMYWYRQDPGQGLRLIYYSQIVNDFQKGDIAEGYSVSREKKESFPLTVTSAQKNPTAFYLCASSMAADTQYFGPGTRLTVL.

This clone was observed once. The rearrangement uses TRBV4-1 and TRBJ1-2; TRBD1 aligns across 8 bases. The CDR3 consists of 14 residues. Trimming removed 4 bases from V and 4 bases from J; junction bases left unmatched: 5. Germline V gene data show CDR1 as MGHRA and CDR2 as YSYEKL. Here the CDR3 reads CASSPRQGTYGYTF. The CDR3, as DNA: TGCGCCAGCAGCCCGAGACAGGGGACCTATGGCTACACCTTC.

The DNA of the CDR3 is TGTGCCAGCAGCTTGGCCGAGGGGACAGGGCGGAATCAGCCCCAGCATTTT. Residues: CASSLAEGTGRNQPQHF. The chain combines TRBV5-5 with TRBJ1-5; TRBD1 agrees at 9 bases. This CDR3 comprises 17 residues. Germline CDR1 is SGHKS and CDR2 is YYEKEE (reference sequence). Unmatched junction bases numbered 8, after V lost 0 bases and J lost 4 bases.

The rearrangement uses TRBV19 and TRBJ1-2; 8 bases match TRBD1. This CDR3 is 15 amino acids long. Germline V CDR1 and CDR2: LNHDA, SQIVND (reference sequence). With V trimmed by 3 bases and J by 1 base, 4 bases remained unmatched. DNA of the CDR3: TGTGCCAGTAGTATGGCACAGGGGGTTAACTATGGCTACACCTTC. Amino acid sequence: CASSMAQGVNYGYTF.